This passage covers 10 T cell receptor beta chains from one sample sequenced in a study of untreated major depressive disorder (dated by TCRdb to 2017 to 2018). The receptor library was made with the immunoSEQ multiplex PCR assay. In TCRdb, the immuneACCESS table is reduced to in-frame sequences with V and J assigned. These tables do not hold every clone; where another copy was compared, an unresolved V gene accounts for under half, and the others remain unexplained. For this sample there are some 21,000 clones; about 90% appear just once. The top ten hold 4.5% to 6.5% of the sample. The sequenced material came from CD4+ T cells from PBMCs. These receptors all come from a woman aged 25 to 39 in good health.

The chain joins TRBV7-8 to TRBJ2-5; 7 positions match TRBD1. Germline V gene sequence: CDR1 SGHVS, CDR2 FQNEAQ. The V segment lost 1 base and the J segment 5 bases; nucleotides outside the gene matches: 4. There are 14 residues in the CDR3. This chain's CDR3 is CASSLVQGRETQYF. The CDR3 DNA reads TGTGCCAGCAGCTTAGTACAGGGGCGTGAGACCCAGTACTTC.

The rearrangement joins TRBV7-2 to TRBJ1-2; D might be TRBD1 (5 bases). This CDR3 has 14 residues. V was clipped by 5 bases and J by 6 bases, with 16 bases between them. Germline V gene data show CDR1 as SGHTA and CDR2 as FQGNSA. The CDR3 DNA is TGTGCCAGCAGCCAACCCAGGGATGGCAATGGCTACACCTTC. Its translation is CASSQPRDGNGYTF.

The chain combines TRBV6-1 with TRBJ1-5; no clear D gene. The CDR3 runs 13 residues. CDR1 MNHNS and CDR2 SASEGT come from the germline V gene. The V and J ends lost 3 bases and 6 bases respectively, with 9 bases between them. The CDR3 spells CASSEVSRQPQHF. In DNA, the CDR3 is TGTGCCAGCAGTGAGGTATCACGTCAGCCCCAGCATTTT.

The chain joins TRBV2 to TRBJ1-5, with D perhaps TRBD1 (6 bases). Between the trimmed V and J ends, which lost 6 bases and 0 bases, there was a span of 18 bases. The V gene's germline CDR1 is SNHLY and CDR2 FYNNEI. CDR3 size: 17 residues. The CDR3 sequence is CASRGAGQSYSNQPQHF. In DNA, the CDR3 is TGTGCCAGCAGGGGGGCAGGACAGTCCTATAGCAATCAGCCCCAGCATTTT.

The chain joins TRBV5-3 to TRBJ1-1, with 10 bases lining up with TRBD1. TRBV5-3 is designated an ORF whose function remains uncertain. V lost 3 bases to trimming and J lost 7 bases; unmatched junction nucleotides: 9. The CDR3 has 15 residues. The CDR3 DNA reads TGTGCCAGAAGCTATGGGGACAGGGGTTTTAGTGAAGCTTTCTTT. Translated: CARSYGDRGFSEAFF.

This clone has just one count. The genes are TRBV28 and TRBJ1-2, with TRBD1 identical over 7 bases. The V and J ends lost 7 bases and 4 bases, in that order; junction bases with no gene match: 12. There are 15 residues in the CDR3. The germline V gene has CDR1 MDHEN and CDR2 SYDVKM. CDR3 DNA sequence: TGTGCCAGCAACTTAGGAGGGGGCGGTTCCTATGGCTACACCTTC. The encoded protein is CASNLGGGGSYGYTF.

The rearrangement links TRBV9 to TRBJ2-5; 10 nucleotides agree with TRBD2. Trimming removed 4 bases from V and 1 base from J; junction bases left unmatched: 7. Germline V gene lookup returns CDR1 SGDLS and CDR2 YYNGEE. This CDR3 is 16 amino acids long. The DNA for the CDR3 is TGTGCCAGCAGCCCCCTGGCTAGCGGGGGCCAAGAGACCCAGTACTTC. This codes for CASSPLASGGQETQYF. The variable domain in full, completed from reference TRBV9 and TRBJ2-5, reads DSGVTQTPKHLITATGQRVTLRCSPRSGDLSVYWYQQSLDQGLQFLIQYYNGEERAKGNILERFSAQQFPDLHSELNLSSLELGDSALYFCASSPLASGGQETQYFGPGTRLLVL.

The rearrangement joins TRBV9 to TRBJ2-1, with a tentative D call TRBD2 (7 bases). CDR1 and CDR2 from the germline V gene are SGDLS and YYNGEE. The CDR3 has 16 amino acids. The V end was cut by 3 bases, the J end by 0 bases, with 13 bases between. CDR3 in amino acids: CASSARGGLSYNEQFF. The DNA for the CDR3 is TGTGCCAGCAGCGCCCGCGGGGGCCTCTCCTACAATGAGCAGTTCTTC.

This chain joins TRBV7-2 and TRBJ1-2, with D possibly TRBD1 on 6 matching bases. Per the germline V gene, CDR1 is SGHTA and CDR2 is FQGNSA. The CDR3 length is 15 residues. V shed 1 base and J shed 3 bases, with 12 bases lying between them. The CDR3 nucleotides are TGTGCCAGCAGCTTAGTGTACGGGGGCGACTATGGCTACACCTTC. This sequence encodes CASSLVYGGDYGYTF.

The gene calls are TRBV19 and TRBJ1-5; D is possibly TRBD1 (6 bases). The V gene's germline CDR1 is LNHDA and CDR2 SQIVND (reference sequence). The CDR3 is 14 residues long. V was shortened by 8 bases and J by 5 bases, with 16 bases between the two germline ends. CDR3 in amino acids: CASWWDTRDQPQHF. CDR3 sequence (DNA): TGTGCCAGTTGGTGGGACACCCGCGATCAGCCCCAGCATTTT.